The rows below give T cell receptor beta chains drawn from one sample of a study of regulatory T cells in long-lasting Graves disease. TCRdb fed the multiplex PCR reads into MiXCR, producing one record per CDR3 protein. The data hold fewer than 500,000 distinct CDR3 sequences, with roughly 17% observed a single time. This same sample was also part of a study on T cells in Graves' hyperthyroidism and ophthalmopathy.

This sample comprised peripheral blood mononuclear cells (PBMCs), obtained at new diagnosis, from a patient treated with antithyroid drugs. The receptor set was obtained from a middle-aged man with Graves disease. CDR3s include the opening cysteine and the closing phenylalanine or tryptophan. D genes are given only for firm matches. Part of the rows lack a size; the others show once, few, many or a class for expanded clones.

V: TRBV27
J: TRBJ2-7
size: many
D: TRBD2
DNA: TGTGCCAGCAGATGGTCTAGCGGGGAGACCTACGAGCAGTACTTC
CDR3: CASRWSSGETYEQYF

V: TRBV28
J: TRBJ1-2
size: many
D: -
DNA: TGTGCCAGCAGTCCCGGTAACAGGGCCAAAGGCTACACCTTC
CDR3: CASSPGNRAKGYTF

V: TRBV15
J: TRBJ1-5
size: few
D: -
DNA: TGTGCCACCAGCAGTCAAGGGACCCATCAGCCCCAGCATTTT
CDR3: CATSSQGTHQPQHF

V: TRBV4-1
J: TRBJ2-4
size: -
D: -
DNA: TGCGCCAGCAGCCCTATAAGGACCCGGGGCAAAAACATTCAGTACTTC
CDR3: CASSPIRTRGKNIQYF

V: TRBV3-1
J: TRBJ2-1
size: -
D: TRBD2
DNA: TGTGCCAGCAGCTGGGTTGGACTAGCGGGATTTGATGAGCAGTTCTTC
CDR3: CASSWVGLAGFDEQFF

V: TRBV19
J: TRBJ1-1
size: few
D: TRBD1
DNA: TGTGCCACCCAGACAGGGCTAACTGAAGCTTTCTTT
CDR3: CATQTGLTEAFF

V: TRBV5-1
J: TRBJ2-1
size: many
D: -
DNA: TGCGCCAGCAGCCCGAATAACAATGAGCAGTTCTTC
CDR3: CASSPNNNEQFF

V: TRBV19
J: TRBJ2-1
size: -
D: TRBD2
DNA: TGTGCCAGTAGACTAGCGGGAGTAGTGTATGAGCAGTTCTTC
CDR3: CASRLAGVVYEQFF

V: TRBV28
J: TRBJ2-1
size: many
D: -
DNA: TGTGCCAGCAAGGGGGGGGGAGTTGGTTACAATGAGCAGTTCTTC
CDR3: CASKGGGVGYNEQFF

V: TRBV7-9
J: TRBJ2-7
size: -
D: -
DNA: TGTGCCAGCAGCGCCGCAATGGGACGGAATGTCTACGAGCAGTACTTC
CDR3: CASSAAMGRNVYEQYF

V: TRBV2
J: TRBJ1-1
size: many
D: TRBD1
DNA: TGTGCCAGCAGTCCAAGGACAGGGAGGTCTGAAGCTTTCTTT
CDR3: CASSPRTGRSEAFF

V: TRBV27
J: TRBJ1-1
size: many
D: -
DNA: TGTGCCAGCAGCCGCGGACACGCTTCGAACACTGAAGCTTTCTTT
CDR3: CASSRGHASNTEAFF

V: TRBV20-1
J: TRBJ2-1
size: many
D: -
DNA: TGCAGTGCCCTCCGCGGGCCTCAGAATGAGCAGTTCTTC
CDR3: CSALRGPQNEQFF

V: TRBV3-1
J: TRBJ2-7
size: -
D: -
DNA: TGTGCCAGCAGCCAGATAGGGCAGAGGGAGCAGTACTTC
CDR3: CASSQIGQREQYF

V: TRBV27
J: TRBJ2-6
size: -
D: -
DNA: TGTGCCAGCACCTTGACGACAGCACCCATCGACGTCTCTGGGGCCAACGTCCTGACTTTC
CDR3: CASTLTTAPIDVSGANVLTF

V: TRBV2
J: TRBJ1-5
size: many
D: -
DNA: TGTGCCAGCAGTGAAGCGACAGGAGGCAATCAGCCCCAGCATTTT
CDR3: CASSEATGGNQPQHF

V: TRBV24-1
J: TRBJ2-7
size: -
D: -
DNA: TGTGCCACCAGTGACGCGACGGCTAGTAGCCCCTACGAGCAGTACTTC
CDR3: CATSDATASSPYEQYF

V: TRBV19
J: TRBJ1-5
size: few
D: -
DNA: TGTGCCAGTAGTAACGAAAAAGATCAGCCCCAGCATTTT
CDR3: CASSNEKDQPQHF

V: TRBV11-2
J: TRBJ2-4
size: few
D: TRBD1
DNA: TGTGCCAGCAGCTTAGGGGCCAGGGGGCAGAACATTCAGTACTTC
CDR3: CASSLGARGQNIQYF